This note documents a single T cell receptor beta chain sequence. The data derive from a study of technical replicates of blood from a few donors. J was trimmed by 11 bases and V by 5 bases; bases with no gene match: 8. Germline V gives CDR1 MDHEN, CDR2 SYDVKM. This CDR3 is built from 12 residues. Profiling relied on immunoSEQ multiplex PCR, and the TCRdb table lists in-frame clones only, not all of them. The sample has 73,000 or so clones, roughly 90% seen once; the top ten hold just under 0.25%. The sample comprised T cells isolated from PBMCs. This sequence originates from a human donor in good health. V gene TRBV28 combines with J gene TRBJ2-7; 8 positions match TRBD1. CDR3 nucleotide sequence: TGTGCCAGCAGTATCTACAGGGGACAGGAGTACTTC. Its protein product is CASSIYRGQEYF. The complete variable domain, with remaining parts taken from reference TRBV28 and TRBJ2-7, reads DVKVTQSSRYLVKRTGEKVFLECVQDMDHENMFWYRQDPGLGLRLIYFSYDVKMKEKGDIPEGYSVSREKKERFSLILESASTNQTSMYLCASSIYRGQEYFGPGTRLTVT.